The present entry profiles one T cell receptor beta chain with its context. Its antigen is as yet unknown. Primers: 60 Vbeta forward and 13 Jbeta reverse. Original processing methods: There were tens of millions of unique TCR beta chains by a later count, and around 10 million of them were shared. Some clones are missing from TCRdb's copy, which holds only in-frame ones; the method was immunoSEQ multiplex PCR. V, J and clone size are those of that table, while D and trimming were read from the DNA. This repertoire comprises about 92,000 clones; its ten largest clones make up approximately 15%. In germline, CDR1 is SGHRS, CDR2 YFSETQ. V was trimmed by 4 bases and J by 1 base, leaving 14 bases between them. The CDR3 is 15 amino acids. The entry originates in a study of cytomegalovirus exposure and HLA in healthy donors. General study results and limits: Per a prior analysis, the majority of TCR beta V segments were productive roughly 90% or roughly 30% of the time. TCR association rates varied by HLA locus in a later analysis, with DRB1 highest and HLA-C lowest.

The receptor's source is a man aged 45 to 65 in good health and CMV-seropositive. Sample: PBMCs. V gene TRBV5-1 combines with J gene TRBJ1-1, with D possibly TRBD1 on 5 matching bases. CDR3 bases: TGCGCCAGCAGCGAAGGGGCGCCGGGGAACACTGAAGCTTTCTTT. As protein: CASSEGAPGNTEAFF.